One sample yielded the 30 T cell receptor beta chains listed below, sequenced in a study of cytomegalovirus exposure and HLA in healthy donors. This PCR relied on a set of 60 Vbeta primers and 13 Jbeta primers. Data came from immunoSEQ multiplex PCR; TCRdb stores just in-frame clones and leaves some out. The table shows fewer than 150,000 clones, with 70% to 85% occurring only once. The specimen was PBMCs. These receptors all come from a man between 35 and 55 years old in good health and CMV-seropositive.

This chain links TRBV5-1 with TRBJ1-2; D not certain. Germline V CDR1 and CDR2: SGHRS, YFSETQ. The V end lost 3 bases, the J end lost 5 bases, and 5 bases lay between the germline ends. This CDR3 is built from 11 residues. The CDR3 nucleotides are TGCGCCAGCAGCTCATTGTATGGCTACACCTTC. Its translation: CASSSLYGYTF.

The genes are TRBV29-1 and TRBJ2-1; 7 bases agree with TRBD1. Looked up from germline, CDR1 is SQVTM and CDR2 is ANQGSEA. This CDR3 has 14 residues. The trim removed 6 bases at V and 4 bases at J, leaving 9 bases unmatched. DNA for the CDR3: TGCAGCGTCCTCGGGACAGAAAGTTACAATGAGCAGTTCTTC. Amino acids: CSVLGTESYNEQFF.

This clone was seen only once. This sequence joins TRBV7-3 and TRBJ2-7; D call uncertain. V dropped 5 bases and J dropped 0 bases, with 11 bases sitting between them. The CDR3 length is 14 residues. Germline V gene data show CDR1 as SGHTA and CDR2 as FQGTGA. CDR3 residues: CASSPLWLSYEQYF. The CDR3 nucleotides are TGTGCCAGCAGCCCCCTCTGGCTCTCCTACGAGCAGTACTTC. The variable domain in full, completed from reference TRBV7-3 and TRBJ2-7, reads GAGVSQTPSNKVTEKGKYVELRCDPISGHTALYWYRQSLGQGPEFLIYFQGTGAADDSGLPNDRFFAVRPEGSVSTLKIQRTERGDSAVYLCASSPLWLSYEQYFGPGTRLTVT.

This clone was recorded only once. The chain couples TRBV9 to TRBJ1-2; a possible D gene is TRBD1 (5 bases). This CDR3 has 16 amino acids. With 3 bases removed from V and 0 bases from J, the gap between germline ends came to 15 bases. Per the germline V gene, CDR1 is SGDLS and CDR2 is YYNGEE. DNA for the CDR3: TGTGCCAGCAGCGCGGGCCCGACAGAAGCTAACTATGGCTACACCTTC. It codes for CASSAGPTEANYGYTF.

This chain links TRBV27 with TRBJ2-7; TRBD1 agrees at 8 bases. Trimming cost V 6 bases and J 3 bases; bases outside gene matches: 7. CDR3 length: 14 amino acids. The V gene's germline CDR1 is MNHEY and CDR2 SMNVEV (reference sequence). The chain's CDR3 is CASSQRTGLYEQYF. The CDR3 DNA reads TGTGCCAGCAGCCAGAGGACAGGGCTCTACGAGCAGTACTTC.

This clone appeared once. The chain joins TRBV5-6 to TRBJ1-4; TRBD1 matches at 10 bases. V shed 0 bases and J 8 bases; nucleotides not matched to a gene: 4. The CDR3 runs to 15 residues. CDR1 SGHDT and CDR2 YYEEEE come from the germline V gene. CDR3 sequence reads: CASSLAGDRGEKLFF. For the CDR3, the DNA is TGTGCCAGCAGCTTGGCCGGGGACAGGGGAGAAAAACTGTTTTTT.

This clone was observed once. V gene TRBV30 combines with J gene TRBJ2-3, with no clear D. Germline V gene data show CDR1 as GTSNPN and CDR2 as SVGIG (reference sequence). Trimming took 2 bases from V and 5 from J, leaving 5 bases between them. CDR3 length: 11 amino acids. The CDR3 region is CAWSPLDTQYF. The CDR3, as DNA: TGTGCCTGGAGTCCCTTAGATACGCAGTATTTT.

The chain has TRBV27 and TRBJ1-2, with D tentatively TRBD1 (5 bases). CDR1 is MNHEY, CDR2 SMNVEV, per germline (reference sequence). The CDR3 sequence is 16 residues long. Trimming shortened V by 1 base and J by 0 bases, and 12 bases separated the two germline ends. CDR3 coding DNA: TGTGCCAGCAGTTTATTCAGGCAGACAGCTAACTATGGCTACACCTTC. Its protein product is CASSLFRQTANYGYTF.

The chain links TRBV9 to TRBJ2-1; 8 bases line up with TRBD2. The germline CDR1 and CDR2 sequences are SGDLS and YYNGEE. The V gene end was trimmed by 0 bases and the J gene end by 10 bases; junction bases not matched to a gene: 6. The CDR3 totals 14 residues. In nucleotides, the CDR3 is TGTGCCAGCAGCGTAGGGAATAGCGGGGAGGAGCAGTTCTTC. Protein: CASSVGNSGEEQFF.

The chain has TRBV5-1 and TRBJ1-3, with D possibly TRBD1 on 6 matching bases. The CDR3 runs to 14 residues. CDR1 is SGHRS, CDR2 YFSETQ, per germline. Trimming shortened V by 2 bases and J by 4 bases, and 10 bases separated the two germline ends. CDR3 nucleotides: TGCGCCAGCAGCTTCACGGGACAAGGAAACACCATATATTTT. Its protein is CASSFTGQGNTIYF.

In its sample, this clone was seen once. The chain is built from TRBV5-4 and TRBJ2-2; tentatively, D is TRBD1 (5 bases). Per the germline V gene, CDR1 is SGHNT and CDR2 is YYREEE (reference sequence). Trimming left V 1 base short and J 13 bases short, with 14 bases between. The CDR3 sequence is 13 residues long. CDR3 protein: CASSLIGQGRLFF. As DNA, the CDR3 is TGTGCCAGCAGCTTGATAGGGCAGGGTCGGCTGTTTTTT. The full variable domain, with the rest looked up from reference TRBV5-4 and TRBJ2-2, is ETGVTQSPTHLIKTRGQQVTLRCSSQSGHNTVSWYQQALGQGPQFIFQYYREEENGRGNFPPRFSGLQFPNYSSELNVNALELDDSALYLCASSLIGQGRLFFGEGSRLTVL.

CDR3 in amino acids: CSVENSNYGYTF. The CDR3 DNA sequence: TGCAGCGTTGAAAACAGTAACTATGGCTACACCTTC. The chain carries TRBV29-1 and TRBJ1-2; D not resolved. There are 12 residues in the CDR3. CDR1 and CDR2 from the germline V gene are SQVTM and ANQGSEA. Between the trimmed V and J ends, which lost 2 bases and 1 base, there was a span of 5 bases.

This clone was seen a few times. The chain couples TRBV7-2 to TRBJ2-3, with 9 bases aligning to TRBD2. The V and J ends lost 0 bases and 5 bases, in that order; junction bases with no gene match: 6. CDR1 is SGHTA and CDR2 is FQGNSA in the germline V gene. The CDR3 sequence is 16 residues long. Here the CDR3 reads CASSLALAGPGDTQYF. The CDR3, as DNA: TGTGCCAGCAGCTTAGCTCTAGCGGGACCCGGAGATACGCAGTATTTT.

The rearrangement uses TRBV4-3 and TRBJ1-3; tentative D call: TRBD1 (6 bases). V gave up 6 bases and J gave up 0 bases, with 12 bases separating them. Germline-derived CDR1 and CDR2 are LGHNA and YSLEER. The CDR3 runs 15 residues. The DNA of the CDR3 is TGCGCCAGCAGTTTGGGGGCCCACTCTGGAAACACCATATATTTT. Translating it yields CASSLGAHSGNTIYF.

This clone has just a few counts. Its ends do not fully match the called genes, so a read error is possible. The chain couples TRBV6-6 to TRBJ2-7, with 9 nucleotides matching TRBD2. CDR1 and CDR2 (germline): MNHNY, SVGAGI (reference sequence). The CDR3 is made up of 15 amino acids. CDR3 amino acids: CASSYFGAGGNEQYF. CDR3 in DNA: TGTGCCAGCAGCTACTTTGGAGCGGGGGGTAACGAGCAGTACTTC.

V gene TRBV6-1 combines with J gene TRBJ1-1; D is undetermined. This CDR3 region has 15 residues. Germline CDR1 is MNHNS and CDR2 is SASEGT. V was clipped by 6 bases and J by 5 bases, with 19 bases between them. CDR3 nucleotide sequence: TGTGCCAGCAGCCCCAGCCTGGGAGTGGGGACTGAAGCTTTCTTT. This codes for CASSPSLGVGTEAFF.

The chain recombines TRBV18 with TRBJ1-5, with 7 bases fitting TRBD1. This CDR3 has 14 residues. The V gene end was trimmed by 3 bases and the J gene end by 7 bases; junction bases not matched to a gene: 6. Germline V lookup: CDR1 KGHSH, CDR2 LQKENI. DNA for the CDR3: TGTGCCAGCTCACCCCCCGGGACAGACCAGCCCCAGCATTTT. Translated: CASSPPGTDQPQHF.

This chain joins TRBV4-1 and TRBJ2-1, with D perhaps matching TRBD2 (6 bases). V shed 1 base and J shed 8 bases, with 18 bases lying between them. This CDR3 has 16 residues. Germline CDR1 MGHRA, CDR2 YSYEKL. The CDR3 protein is CASSQGGELWWDEQFF. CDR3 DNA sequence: TGCGCCAGCAGCCAAGGGGGGGAGTTGTGGTGGGATGAGCAGTTCTTC.

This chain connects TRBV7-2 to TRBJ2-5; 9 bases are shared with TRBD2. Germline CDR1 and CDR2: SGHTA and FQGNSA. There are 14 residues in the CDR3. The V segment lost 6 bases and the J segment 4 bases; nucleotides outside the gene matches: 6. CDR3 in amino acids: CASRSPGLAETQYF. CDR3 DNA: TGTGCCAGCAGATCGCCGGGACTAGCAGAGACCCAGTACTTC.

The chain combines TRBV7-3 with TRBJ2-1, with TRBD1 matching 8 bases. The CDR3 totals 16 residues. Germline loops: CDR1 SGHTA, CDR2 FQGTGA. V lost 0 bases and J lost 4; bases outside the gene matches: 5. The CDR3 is CASSLTGTGYYNEQFF. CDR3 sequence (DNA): TGTGCCAGCAGCTTAACCGGGACAGGATATTACAATGAGCAGTTCTTC.

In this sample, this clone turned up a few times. For the CDR3, the DNA is TGTGCCAGCAGCCCGAACCTAGCACGCGCCGGATACGAGCAGTACTTC. Residues: CASSPNLARAGYEQYF. The V call is TRBV11-2, the J call TRBJ2-5; TRBD2 is a possible D gene (5 bases). The J call is doubtful: the DNA matches TRBJ2-7 better. The CDR3 sequence is 16 residues long. CDR1 is SGHAT, CDR2 FQNNGV, per germline.

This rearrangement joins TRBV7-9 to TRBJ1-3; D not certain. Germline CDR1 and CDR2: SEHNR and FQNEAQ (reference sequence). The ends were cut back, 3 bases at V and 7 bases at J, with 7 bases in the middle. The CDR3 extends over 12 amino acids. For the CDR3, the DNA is TGTGCCAGCAGCTTTGGGGAGAACACCATATATTTT. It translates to CASSFGENTIYF.

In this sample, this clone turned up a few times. The CDR3 sequence is CASSKSGGDKTQYF. Written as DNA, the CDR3 is TGTGCCAGCAGTAAGAGCGGGGGGGATAAGACCCAGTACTTC. The rearrangement uses TRBV6-5 and TRBJ2-5; 10 bases align to TRBD2. The CDR3 extends over 14 amino acids. Unmatched junction bases numbered 6, after V lost 5 bases and J lost 6 bases. Germline lookup yields CDR1 MNHEY and CDR2 SVGAGI.

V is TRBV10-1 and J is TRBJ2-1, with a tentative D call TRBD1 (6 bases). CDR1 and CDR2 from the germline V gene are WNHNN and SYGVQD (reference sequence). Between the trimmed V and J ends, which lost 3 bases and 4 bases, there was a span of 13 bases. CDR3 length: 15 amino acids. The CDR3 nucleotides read TGCGCCAGCAGTGATGATTGGGGGCTGTACAATGAGCAGTTCTTC. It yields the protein CASSDDWGLYNEQFF.

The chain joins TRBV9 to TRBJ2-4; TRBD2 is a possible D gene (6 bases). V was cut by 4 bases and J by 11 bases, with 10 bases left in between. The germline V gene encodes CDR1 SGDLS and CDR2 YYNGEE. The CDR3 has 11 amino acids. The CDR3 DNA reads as TGTGCCAGCAGCAGTGGGACTGTTCAGTACTTC. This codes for CASSSGTVQYF. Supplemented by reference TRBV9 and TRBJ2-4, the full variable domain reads DSGVTQTPKHLITATGQRVTLRCSPRSGDLSVYWYQQSLDQGLQFLIQYYNGEERAKGNILERFSAQQFPDLHSELNLSSLELGDSALYFCASSSGTVQYFGAGTRLSVL.

The CDR3 here is CASSLSPLGGGGYTF. CDR3 in DNA: TGTGCCAGCAGCTTAAGTCCCCTCGGAGGCGGGGGCTACACCTTC. J is TRBJ1-2 and V is TRBV11-2; D is uncertain. V was trimmed by 2 bases and J by 8 bases, leaving 18 bases between them. The V gene's germline CDR1 is SGHAT and CDR2 FQNNGV. The CDR3 loop spans 15 amino acids.

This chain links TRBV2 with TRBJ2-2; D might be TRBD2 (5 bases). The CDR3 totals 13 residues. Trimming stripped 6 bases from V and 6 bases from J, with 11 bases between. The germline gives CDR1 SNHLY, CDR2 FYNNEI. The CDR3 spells CASRRDDAGELFF. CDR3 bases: TGTGCCAGCAGGAGGGATGACGCCGGGGAGCTGTTTTTT.

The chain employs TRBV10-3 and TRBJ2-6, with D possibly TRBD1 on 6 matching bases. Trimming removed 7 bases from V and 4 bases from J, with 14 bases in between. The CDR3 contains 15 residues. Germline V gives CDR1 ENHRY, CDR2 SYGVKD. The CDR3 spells CAINEGGAGANVLTF. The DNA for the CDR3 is TGTGCCATCAACGAAGGGGGTGCCGGGGCCAACGTCCTGACTTTC.

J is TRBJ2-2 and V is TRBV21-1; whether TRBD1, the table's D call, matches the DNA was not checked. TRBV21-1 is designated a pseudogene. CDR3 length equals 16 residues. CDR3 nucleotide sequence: TGTGCCAGCAGCAAAGGGACAGGGGCTAACACCGGGGAGCTGTTTTTT. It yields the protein CASSKGTGANTGELFF.

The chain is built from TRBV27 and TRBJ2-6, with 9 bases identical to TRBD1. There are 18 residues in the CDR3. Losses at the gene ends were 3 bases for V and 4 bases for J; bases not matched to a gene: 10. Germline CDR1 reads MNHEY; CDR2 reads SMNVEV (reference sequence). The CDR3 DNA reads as TGTGCCAGCAGTTTCCTGGGACAGGGATTGGGAGGGGCCAACGTCCTGACTTTC. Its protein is CASSFLGQGLGGANVLTF.